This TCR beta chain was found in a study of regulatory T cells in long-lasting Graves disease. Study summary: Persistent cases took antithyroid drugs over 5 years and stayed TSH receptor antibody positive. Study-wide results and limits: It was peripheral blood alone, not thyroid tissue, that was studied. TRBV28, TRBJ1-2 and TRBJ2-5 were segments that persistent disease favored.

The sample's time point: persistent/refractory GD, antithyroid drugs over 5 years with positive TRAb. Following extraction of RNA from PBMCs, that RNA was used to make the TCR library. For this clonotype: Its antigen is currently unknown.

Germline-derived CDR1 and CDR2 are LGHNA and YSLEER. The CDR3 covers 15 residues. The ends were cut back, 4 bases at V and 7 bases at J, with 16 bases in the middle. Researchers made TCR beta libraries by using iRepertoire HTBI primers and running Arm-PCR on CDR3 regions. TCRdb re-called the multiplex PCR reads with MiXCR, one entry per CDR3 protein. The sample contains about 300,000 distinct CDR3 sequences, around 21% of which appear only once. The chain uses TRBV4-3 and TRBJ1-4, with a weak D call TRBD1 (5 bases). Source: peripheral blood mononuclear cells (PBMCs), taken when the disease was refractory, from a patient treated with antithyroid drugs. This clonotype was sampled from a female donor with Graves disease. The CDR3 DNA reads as TGCGCCAGCAGCCGCCACCGGGGGTCGGGTGAAAAACTGTTTTTT. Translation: CASSRHRGSGEKLFF.